This T cell receptor (beta chain) stems from a study of neurological immune-mediated disorders. Study in general: Of the 35 or so patients who had multiple sclerosis, roughly 31 had the relapsing-remitting form and 3 had the secondary progressive form. Study-level points and caveats: In HTLV-1-associated myelopathy, TCR clonal expansion was greatest, and in multiple sclerosis it was least, below healthy controls. CDR3 amino acid sequences found in expanded clones were never shared across subjects, suggesting private repertoires in all groups.

This clonotype showed up many times. Its antigen remains unknown. Germline CDR1 SGHVS, CDR2 FQNEAQ. The CDR3 is 12 residues long. With 3 bases removed from V and 1 base from J, the gap between germline ends came to 4 bases. The cDNA was synthesized by means of template-switch 5'RACE, which was carried out with 10-nucleotide random UMIs. Each CDR3 protein gets one entry after TCRdb re-called the 5' RACE reads with MiXCR. Altogether about 88,000 distinct CDR3 sequences are present, around 3.3% being singletons, with the ten largest covering approximately 5.9%. The rearrangement links TRBV7-8 to TRBJ2-7; D is unclear. The sample taken for sequencing was PBMCs. The source of this sequence is a woman under 30 with multiple sclerosis. The CDR3 here is CASSFQSYEQYF. The CDR3 DNA reads TGTGCCAGCAGCTTTCAGTCCTACGAGCAGTACTTC.